This TCR beta chain derives from a study of STAT5B mutations in CD4+ large granular lymphocyte leukemia. Broader study findings: Compared with healthy controls (2/35), patient top clones favored TRBV06 (8/27).

The germline gives CDR1 LNHDA, CDR2 SQIVND (reference sequence). The CDR3 sequence is 13 residues long. The V end lost 1 base, the J end lost 4 bases, and 8 bases lay between the germline ends. Original processing notes: The detection floor for productive clonotype frequency was 2.59 x 10-5. The repertoire was sequenced with immunoSEQ multiplex PCR; TCRdb's copy has only in-frame clones and lacks some. The V and J calls and clone size are taken from that table; D and trimming were inferred from the DNA. Among tens of thousands of clones, under 80% were seen once, and the ten largest hold roughly 2%. About this clone itself: Its specificity is not known.

Material: CD4+ T cells from blood buffy coats. The chain combines TRBV19 with TRBJ2-7, with D uncertain. The clonotype comes from a human donor in good health. The CDR3 DNA is TGTGCCAGTAGTATAGCCGGCGGTTACGAGCAGTACTTC. Protein product: CASSIAGGYEQYF.